Each of the 4 T cell receptor beta chains below was sequenced from the same sample in a study of T and B cells in COVID-19 patients. Multiplex PCR with BIOMED2 TRB-A/B primer pools amplified TRB rearrangements. TCRdb analysed the multiplex PCR reads with MiXCR anew, one entry per CDR3 protein. The sample carries 9,900 or so distinct CDR3 sequences, roughly 31% recorded once. From blood, about 240-550 ng of genomic DNA served as TRB template. Sequencing was carried out using blood. These receptors originate from a human donor with active COVID-19.

CDR3 sequence: CASSPPGGGPSTDTQYF. The CDR3 coding sequence is TGTGCCAGCAGCCCCCCAGGGGGGGGTCCCAGCACAGATACGCAGTATTTT. The chain joins TRBV5-4 to TRBJ2-3, with D perhaps matching TRBD1 or TRBD2 (7 bases each). V was cut by 4 bases and J by 0 bases, with 18 bases left in between. The CDR3 has 17 amino acids. Germline CDR1 reads SGHNT; CDR2 reads YYREEE (reference sequence).

By share, this clonotype counts as medium-sized. The chain carries TRBV27 and TRBJ1-2, with D uncertain. V was shortened by 6 bases and J by 4 bases, with 15 bases between the two germline ends. Looked up from germline, CDR1 is MNHEY and CDR2 is SMNVEV (reference sequence). The CDR3 has 14 residues. The CDR3 reads CASRQSGRSYGYTF. In DNA, the CDR3 is TGTGCCAGCAGGCAGAGTGGGCGGTCCTATGGCTACACCTTC.

On this clonotype itself: This could be a read error, since a much larger clone is one nucleotide away. V gene TRBV6-4 combines with J gene TRBJ1-6; D not certain. The CDR3 loop spans 14 amino acids. Germline CDR1 reads MRHNA; CDR2 reads SNTAGT. For the CDR3, the DNA is TGTGCCGGCAGTCCCCGGGCCACCGATTCACCCCTCCACTTT. Amino acids: CAGSPRATDSPLHF.

In the case of this clonotype: A single base separates this from a much larger clone, so it may be a read error. The chain joins TRBV6-2 or TRBV6-3 to TRBJ1-1; D possibly corresponds to TRBD1 (6 bases). V was cut by 2 bases and J by 0 bases, with 13 bases left in between. Looked up from germline, CDR1 is MNHEY and CDR2 is SVGEGT. The CDR3 extends over 16 amino acids. The CDR3 here is CASSYGTKWMNTEAFF. The CDR3 coding sequence is TGTGCCAGCAGTTACGGGACAAAGTGGATGAACACTGAAGCTTTCTTT.